This T cell receptor (beta chain) derives from a study of T-cell memory formation after mild COVID-19 (dated by TCRdb to about 2021). Looking at the study overall: Most TCR sequence clusters were specific to one of the two donors. In a couple of donors, T-cell clones that expanded and contracted after mild COVID-19 were tracked by sequencing TCRalpha and TCRbeta repertoires over time. The cohort was made up of two young adult volunteers, one female and one male, who were previously healthy. Results the study describes overall, beyond this receptor: Contracting CD4+ clones were found mainly in CM and EM memory subsets, while CD8+ clones were enriched in EMRA. The second-wave clones that peaked on day 37 were not confirmed to be SARS-CoV-2 specific. Clones that contracted from day 15 to 85 showed balanced CD4/CD8 phenotypes, whereas a second wave of clones that expanded from day 15 to 37 leaned towards CD4+. The study covered only a couple of mild cases, and larger cohorts including severe cases with pre-infection samples were considered necessary. Some responding clones were detected in pre-infection memory, which suggested that pre-existing cross-reactive memory T cells had joined the SARS-CoV-2 response.

Concerning this clonotype itself: Its antigen remains undetermined. Base qualities are not provided; no much larger clone lies one nucleotide away.

Ficoll-Paque density gradient centrifugation was used to isolate PBMCs. V is pared back by 2 bases and J by 10 bases, with 20 bases lying between the germline termini. Based on the germline V gene, the CDR1 and CDR2 sequences are LGHNA and YSLEER. Its CDR3 holds 15 amino acids, cysteine through phenylalanine. Only CDR3 DNA remains: 45 bases, in frame from the first base. Sequencing was performed on an Illumina NovaSeq 6000. TCRalpha and TCRbeta cDNA libraries were built by 5'RACE with constant-segment primers, adding sample barcodes and unique molecular identifiers. RNA was extracted from every sample with Trizol reagent. The libraries were amplified in two PCR steps, and the second step added a second sample barcode and Illumina TruSeq adapters. Sequencing of libraries was performed on an Illumina NovaSeq with 2 x 150 bp paired-end reads. Per the authors' processing: Demultiplexing of reads and collapsing into UMI-guided consensus sequences were performed with migec v1.2.7. Using mixcr v2.1.11, UMI consensuses were aligned to TRA and TRB V and J templates and then assembled into clonotypes. Clonotypes were classified as expanded or contracted when called significant by both edgeR and NoisET, with noise models trained on biological replicates. For edgeR calls, a false discovery rate-adjusted p below 0.01 and a log2 fold-change threshold of 1 were applied. As an exploratory analysis of dynamics, PCA with hierarchical clustering was applied to max-normalized trajectories of the 1000 most abundant clonotypes. The CD4 or CD8 phenotype of responding clones was assigned using the separately sequenced CD4+ and CD8+ repertoires. The public reads were reanalyzed by TCRdb: fastp trimming at Q25, MiXCR alignment, in-frame beta chains only. One record per CDR3 amino acid sequence lists the most common genes and DNA. The V and J calls here are based on TCRdb, not the publication. For this sample there are roughly 600,000 distinct CDR3 sequences; about a sixth appear just once. The leading ten clones occupy about 11% of the sample.

The chain couples TRBV4-3 to TRBJ1-1; too little of a D gene remains to name it. The sequencing input was PBMCs or a T cell subset sorted from them (not recorded which). This receptor was taken from an adult woman who had mild COVID-19 (a few samples of this study predate the infection). The sample titles of this study are shuffled in the database, so cell type and time point are left out; the donor was told from shared clones. The CDR3 loop reads CASSQTSGQKGVAFF. In nucleotide form, the sequence is TGCGCCAGCAGCCAAACATCCGGGCAAAAAGGAGTAGCTTTCTTT.